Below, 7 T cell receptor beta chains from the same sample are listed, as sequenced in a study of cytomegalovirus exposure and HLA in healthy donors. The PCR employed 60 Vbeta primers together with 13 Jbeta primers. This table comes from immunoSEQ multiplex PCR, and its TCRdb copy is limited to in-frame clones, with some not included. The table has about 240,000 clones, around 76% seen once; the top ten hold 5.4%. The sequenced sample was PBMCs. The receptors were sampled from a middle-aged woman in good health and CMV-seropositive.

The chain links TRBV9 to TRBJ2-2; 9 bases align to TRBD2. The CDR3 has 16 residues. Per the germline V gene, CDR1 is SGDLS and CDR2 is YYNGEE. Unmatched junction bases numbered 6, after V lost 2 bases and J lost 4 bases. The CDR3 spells CASSVLAGRGTGELFF. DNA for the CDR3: TGTGCCAGCAGCGTCCTAGCGGGGAGGGGCACCGGGGAGCTGTTTTTT.

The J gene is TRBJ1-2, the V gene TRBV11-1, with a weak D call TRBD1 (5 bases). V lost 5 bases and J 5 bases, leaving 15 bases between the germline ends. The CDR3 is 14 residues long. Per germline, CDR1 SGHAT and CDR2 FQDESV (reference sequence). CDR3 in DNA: TGTGCCAGCAGCAATAGAAAGGGGAAATATGGCTACACCTTC. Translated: CASSNRKGKYGYTF.

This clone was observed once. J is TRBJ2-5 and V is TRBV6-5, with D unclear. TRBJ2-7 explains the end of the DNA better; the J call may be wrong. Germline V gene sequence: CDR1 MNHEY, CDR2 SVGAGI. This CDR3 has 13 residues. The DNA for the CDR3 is TGTGCCAGCAGGATCCCAGGTGGCTACGAGCAGTACTTC. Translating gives CASRIPGGYEQYF.

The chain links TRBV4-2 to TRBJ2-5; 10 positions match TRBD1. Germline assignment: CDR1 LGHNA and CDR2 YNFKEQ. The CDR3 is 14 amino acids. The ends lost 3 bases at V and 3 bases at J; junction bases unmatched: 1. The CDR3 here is CASSQGTGEETQYF. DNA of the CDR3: TGTGCCAGCAGCCAGGGGACAGGGGAAGAGACCCAGTACTTC.

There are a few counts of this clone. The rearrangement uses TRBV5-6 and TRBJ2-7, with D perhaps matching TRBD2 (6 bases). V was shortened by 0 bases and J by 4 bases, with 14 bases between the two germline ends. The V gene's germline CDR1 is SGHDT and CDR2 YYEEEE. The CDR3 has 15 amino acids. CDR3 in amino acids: CASSLVGSVTYEQYF. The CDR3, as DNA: TGTGCCAGCAGCTTGGTCGGGAGTGTCACGTACGAGCAGTACTTC.

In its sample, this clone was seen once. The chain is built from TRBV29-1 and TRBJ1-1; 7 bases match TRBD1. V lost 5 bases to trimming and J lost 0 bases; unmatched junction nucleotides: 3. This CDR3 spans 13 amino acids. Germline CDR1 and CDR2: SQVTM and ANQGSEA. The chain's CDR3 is CSVRQGVNTEAFF. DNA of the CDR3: TGCAGCGTTCGACAGGGCGTGAACACTGAAGCTTTCTTT.

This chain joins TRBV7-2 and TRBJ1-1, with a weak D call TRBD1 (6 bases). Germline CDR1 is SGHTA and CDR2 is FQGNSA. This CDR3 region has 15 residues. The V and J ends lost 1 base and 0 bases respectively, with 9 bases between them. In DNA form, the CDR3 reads TGTGCCAGCAGCTTAGAAGGGACAATGAACACTGAAGCTTTCTTT. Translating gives CASSLEGTMNTEAFF.